These T cell receptor beta chains were read from a single sample in a study of cytomegalovirus exposure and HLA in healthy donors. TCRdb keeps only in-frame clones here, not all; method: immunoSEQ multiplex PCR. The data show roughly 200,000 clones, over 80% seen once. Sequenced: PBMCs. Receptor source: a boy younger than 10 in good health and CMV-seronegative. The CDR3 runs from the conserved cysteine through the conserved F or W. Each record gives: D gene, J gene, clone size, V gene, CDR3 DNA, CDR3 protein. D genes are given only for firm matches. Where a row states a size, it is once, few, many or the class of an expanded clone; other rows omit it.

D gene: TRBD2
J gene: TRBJ2-7
clone size: NA
V gene: TRBV6-5
CDR3 DNA: TGTGCCAGCACCCTCACTAGCGGGGCCACCTACGAGCAGTACTTC
CDR3 protein: CASTLTSGATYEQYF

D gene: TRBD2
J gene: TRBJ2-7
clone size: NA
V gene: TRBV11-2
CDR3 DNA: TGTGCCAGCAGACCGACTAGCGGAGCTCCCTACGAGCAGTACTTC
CDR3 protein: CASRPTSGAPYEQYF

D gene: NA
J gene: TRBJ2-7
clone size: NA
V gene: TRBV19
CDR3 DNA: TGTGCCAGTAGTATAGCAGGGGCCGGTTACGAGCAGTACTTC
CDR3 protein: CASSIAGAGYEQYF

D gene: NA
J gene: TRBJ1-1
clone size: NA
V gene: TRBV7-9
CDR3 DNA: TGTGCCAGCAGCCCAATACAGGGAAAAAAAGCTGAAGCTTTCTTT
CDR3 protein: CASSPIQGKKAEAFF

D gene: NA
J gene: TRBJ2-1
clone size: NA
V gene: TRBV23-1
CDR3 DNA: TGCGCCAGCAGCCTCAACGGGAAGTGGCGGTTTGAGCAGTTCTTC
CDR3 protein: CASSLNGKWRFEQFF

D gene: NA
J gene: TRBJ2-7
clone size: NA
V gene: TRBV4-1
CDR3 DNA: TGCGCCAGCAGCCAAGACGGGGGTAGCTCCTACGAGCAGTACTTC
CDR3 protein: CASSQDGGSSYEQYF

D gene: NA
J gene: TRBJ2-7
clone size: few
V gene: TRBV5-6
CDR3 DNA: TGTGCCAGCAGCCCTCCGGGAAAAGGCTACGAGCAGTACTTC
CDR3 protein: CASSPPGKGYEQYF

D gene: NA
J gene: TRBJ2-7
clone size: NA
V gene: TRBV30
CDR3 DNA: TGTGCCTGGGGCCTGGGACACCCCTCCTACGAGCAGTACTTC
CDR3 protein: CAWGLGHPSYEQYF

D gene: TRBD2
J gene: TRBJ2-7
clone size: NA
V gene: TRBV9
CDR3 DNA: TGTGCCAGCAGCGGAACCGGGACTAGCGAGTCTGAGCAGTACTTC
CDR3 protein: CASSGTGTSESEQYF

D gene: NA
J gene: TRBJ2-1
clone size: NA
V gene: TRBV9
CDR3 DNA: TGTGCCAGCAGCGTGGACTCAATCCCCAATGAGCAGTTCTTC
CDR3 protein: CASSVDSIPNEQFF

D gene: TRBD2
J gene: TRBJ2-1
clone size: NA
V gene: TRBV5-6
CDR3 DNA: TGTGCCAGCAGCTTCTATAGCGGGGGGGTCCACAATGAGCAGTTCTTC
CDR3 protein: CASSFYSGGVHNEQFF

D gene: NA
J gene: TRBJ1-1
clone size: NA
V gene: TRBV5-1
CDR3 DNA: TGCGCCAGCAGATTGGACATCCCCCCGGGGACTGAAGCTTTCTTT
CDR3 protein: CASRLDIPPGTEAFF

D gene: NA
J gene: TRBJ1-1
clone size: NA
V gene: TRBV7-9
CDR3 DNA: TGTGCCAGCAGCCCCCGAGGCAACACTGAAGCTTTCTTT
CDR3 protein: CASSPRGNTEAFF

D gene: TRBD1
J gene: TRBJ1-2
clone size: NA
V gene: TRBV27
CDR3 DNA: TGTGCCAGCAGTTTATCCGGGACAGGGGGCCCGGGGGGCTACACCTTC
CDR3 protein: CASSLSGTGGPGGYTF

D gene: NA
J gene: TRBJ2-7
clone size: NA
V gene: TRBV18
CDR3 DNA: TGTGCCAGCTCACCGACTAGCTACGAGCAGTACTTC
CDR3 protein: CASSPTSYEQYF

D gene: NA
J gene: TRBJ1-6
clone size: NA
V gene: TRBV4-1
CDR3 DNA: TGCGCCAGCAGCCTCTACCCTAGCTCCTATAATTCACCCCTCCACTTT
CDR3 protein: CASSLYPSSYNSPLHF

D gene: TRBD2
J gene: TRBJ2-3
clone size: NA
V gene: TRBV30
CDR3 DNA: TGTGCCTGGAGGCTAGCGGGAGGCCCTAGCACAGATACGCAGTATTTT
CDR3 protein: CAWRLAGGPSTDTQYF

D gene: NA
J gene: TRBJ1-2
clone size: NA
V gene: TRBV5-1
CDR3 DNA: TGCGCCAGCAGCTTGGGCAGCGCCTATGGCTACACCTTC
CDR3 protein: CASSLGSAYGYTF

D gene: NA
J gene: TRBJ1-1
clone size: NA
V gene: TRBV7-9
CDR3 DNA: TGTGCCAGCAGCTTCATTAACACTGAAGCTTTCTTT
CDR3 protein: CASSFINTEAFF

D gene: NA
J gene: TRBJ2-7
clone size: NA
V gene: TRBV18
CDR3 DNA: TGTGCCAGCTCACTTCCGGGACTCGTACCCTACGAGCAGTACTTC
CDR3 protein: CASSLPGLVPYEQYF

D gene: TRBD1
J gene: TRBJ1-4
clone size: NA
V gene: TRBV9
CDR3 DNA: TGTGCCAGCAGCGTTAAGGGACAGCCAAATGAAAAACTGTTTTTT
CDR3 protein: CASSVKGQPNEKLFF

D gene: NA
J gene: TRBJ1-3
clone size: once
V gene: TRBV30
CDR3 DNA: TGTGCCTGGAGCGAGGGGCGAACAGGGTTGCGAGGAAACACCATATATTTT
CDR3 protein: CAWSEGRTGLRGNTIYF

D gene: TRBD2
J gene: TRBJ2-1
clone size: few
V gene: TRBV10-3
CDR3 DNA: TGTGCCATCAGTGGGGTACTAGCGGGGGAAAGTGAATTCTTC
CDR3 protein: CAISGVLAGESEFF

D gene: NA
J gene: TRBJ1-6
clone size: NA
V gene: TRBV5-8
CDR3 DNA: TGTGCCAGCAGCCCGGGGAATTCACCCCTCCACTTT
CDR3 protein: CASSPGNSPLHF

D gene: TRBD2
J gene: TRBJ2-1
clone size: NA
V gene: TRBV29-1
CDR3 DNA: TGCAGCGTTGGGGGACTAGCGGGTAGGAATGAGCAGTTCTTC
CDR3 protein: CSVGGLAGRNEQFF

D gene: TRBD2
J gene: TRBJ2-5
clone size: few
V gene: TRBV30
CDR3 DNA: TGTGCCTGGAGTGTAAGCGGGGTTCCTCAAGAGACCCAGTACTTC
CDR3 protein: CAWSVSGVPQETQYF

D gene: NA
J gene: TRBJ1-2
clone size: few
V gene: TRBV27
CDR3 DNA: TGTGCCAGCAGTTTCCCCGGGGGAAATGGCTACACCTTC
CDR3 protein: CASSFPGGNGYTF

D gene: TRBD1
J gene: TRBJ2-1
clone size: few
V gene: TRBV2
CDR3 DNA: TGTGCCAGTACAGGGGGTGCTGAGCAGTTCTTC
CDR3 protein: CASTGGAEQFF

D gene: TRBD1
J gene: TRBJ2-3
clone size: NA
V gene: TRBV6-6
CDR3 DNA: TGTGCCACTGGGACAGGGGGGGCAGATACGCAGTATTTT
CDR3 protein: CATGTGGADTQYF

D gene: TRBD1
J gene: TRBJ1-6
clone size: NA
V gene: TRBV6-4
CDR3 DNA: TGTGCCAGCAGTGCCCTGGGGACAGGGGACGGTCGGTCACCCCTCCACTTT
CDR3 protein: CASSALGTGDGRSPLHF

D gene: NA
J gene: TRBJ2-1
clone size: NA
V gene: TRBV4-2
CDR3 DNA: TGTGCCAGCAGCCAAGAAGGCGTAGCTTCAGATGAGCAGTTCTTC
CDR3 protein: CASSQEGVASDEQFF

D gene: NA
J gene: TRBJ2-1
clone size: NA
V gene: TRBV6-6
CDR3 DNA: TGTGCCAGCAGCCAGGCGAATGAGCAGTTCTTC
CDR3 protein: CASSQANEQFF

D gene: NA
J gene: TRBJ2-7
clone size: NA
V gene: TRBV7-2
CDR3 DNA: TGTGCCAGCAGCCCCCATTCCGGGGTTCCGACCTACGAGCAGTACTTC
CDR3 protein: CASSPHSGVPTYEQYF

D gene: TRBD1
J gene: TRBJ1-5
clone size: few
V gene: TRBV6-5
CDR3 DNA: TGTGCCAGCAGTCTGCGACAGGGGCATCAGCCCCAGCATTTT
CDR3 protein: CASSLRQGHQPQHF

D gene: TRBD1
J gene: TRBJ2-4
clone size: NA
V gene: TRBV18
CDR3 DNA: TGTGCCAGCTCTCCGAAACCGGGGACAGCCCTAGCCAAAAACATTCAGTACTTC
CDR3 protein: CASSPKPGTALAKNIQYF

D gene: TRBD1
J gene: TRBJ1-2
clone size: NA
V gene: TRBV6-6
CDR3 DNA: TGTGCCAGCGGACAGGGGGCCTATGGCTACACCTTC
CDR3 protein: CASGQGAYGYTF

D gene: TRBD2
J gene: TRBJ2-1
clone size: NA
V gene: TRBV7-8
CDR3 DNA: TGTGCCAGCAGCCAAGGGGTTTTCGGGGGGAGGAATGAGCAGTTCTTC
CDR3 protein: CASSQGVFGGRNEQFF

D gene: NA
J gene: TRBJ1-3
clone size: NA
V gene: TRBV28
CDR3 DNA: TGTGCCAGCAGTTCGGGACTGGGAAACACCATATATTTT
CDR3 protein: CASSSGLGNTIYF

D gene: TRBD2
J gene: TRBJ2-7
clone size: NA
V gene: TRBV5-1
CDR3 DNA: TGCGCCAGCGCCGGGACTAGCGGGGAATACGAGCAGTACTTC
CDR3 protein: CASAGTSGEYEQYF

D gene: TRBD1
J gene: TRBJ2-7
clone size: few
V gene: TRBV5-1
CDR3 DNA: TGCGCCAGCAGCTTTGGACAGGGGGGCGAGCAGTACTTC
CDR3 protein: CASSFGQGGEQYF

D gene: NA
J gene: TRBJ2-7
clone size: NA
V gene: TRBV6-5
CDR3 DNA: TGTGCCAGCAGTTACTCGGCTGCTTCAACCCTCTACGAGCAGTACTTC
CDR3 protein: CASSYSAASTLYEQYF

D gene: TRBD1
J gene: TRBJ1-2
clone size: few
V gene: TRBV10-2
CDR3 DNA: TGCGCCAGCAGTGGACAGGGGCCTGACTACTATGGCTACACCTTC
CDR3 protein: CASSGQGPDYYGYTF